This T cell receptor beta chain was recovered during a study of control samples from healthy donors and cancer patients. Sequencing was performed with immunoSEQ multiplex PCR; in TCRdb, only in-frame clones are kept and a portion is missing. The table shows 70,000 or so clones, with approximately 80% occurring only once. This receptor was identified in a woman between 50 and 59 years old with lung cancer. Material: PBMCs.

In DNA, the CDR3 is TGTGCCAGCAGTTTAAGTACAAGCCCCTCTGGAAACACCATATATTTT. Protein: CASSLSTSPSGNTIYF. The chain recombines TRBV28 with TRBJ1-3; D ambiguous. Germline V gene sequence: CDR1 MDHEN, CDR2 SYDVKM. The CDR3 runs to 16 residues. The V gene lost 2 bases and the J gene lost 0 bases, with 11 bases spanning the gap.